The 13 T cell receptor beta chains below come from one sample, sequenced in a study of T cell responses to AZD1222 COVID-19 vaccine. The method was immunoSEQ multiplex PCR; TCRdb's version includes in-frame clones alone and lacks a portion of them. The sample consists of around 130,000 clones, 88% of them appearing once. The specimen was peripheral blood, collected on day 0 of AZD1222 vaccination. These receptors were taken from an adult in good health.

This CDR3 reads CASSLEGGPLNTEAFF. The CDR3 DNA reads TGTGCCAGCAGCTTGGAAGGGGGCCCCCTGAACACTGAAGCTTTCTTT. The rearrangement links TRBV5-6 to TRBJ1-1; 7 nucleotides agree with TRBD1. Germline V gene sequence: CDR1 SGHDT, CDR2 YYEEEE. The CDR3 extends over 16 amino acids. V trimming: 0 bases; J trimming: 0 bases; junction bases outside the gene matches: 5. The variable domain in full, completed from reference TRBV5-6 and TRBJ1-1, reads DAGVTQSPTHLIKTRGQQVTLRCSPKSGHDTVSWYQQALGQGPQFIFQYYEEEERQRGNFPDRFSGHQFPNYSSELNVNALLLGDSALYLCASSLEGGPLNTEAFFGQGTRLTVV.

This chain joins TRBV5-4 and TRBJ2-7, with TRBD2 identical over 13 bases. CDR1 is SGHNT and CDR2 is YYREEE in the germline V gene (reference sequence). The V gene end was trimmed by 4 bases and the J gene end by 6 bases; junction bases not matched to a gene: 7. The CDR3 runs to 15 residues. The CDR3 reads CASSPGLAGASEQYF. CDR3 bases: TGTGCCAGCAGCCCTGGACTAGCGGGAGCTAGCGAGCAGTACTTC.

The chain links TRBV30 to TRBJ2-7; D not certain. V shed 4 bases and J shed 3 bases, with 16 bases lying between them. CDR1 is GTSNPN, CDR2 SVGIG, per germline (reference sequence). The CDR3 is made up of 14 amino acids. The CDR3 loop is CAWKKLGDGYEQYF. In DNA, the CDR3 is TGTGCCTGGAAAAAGTTGGGCGACGGCTACGAGCAGTACTTC. The entire variable domain, with the rest obtained from reference TRBV30 and TRBJ2-7, is as follows: SQTIHQWPATLVQPVGSPLSLECTVEGTSNPNLYWYRQAAGRGLQLLFYSVGIGQISSEVPQNLSASRPQDRQFILSSKKLLLSDSGFYLCAWKKLGDGYEQYFGPGTRLTVT.

There are a few counts of this clone. V is TRBV19 and J is TRBJ2-7; D is possibly TRBD1 or TRBD2 (5 bases each). The CDR3 extends over 14 amino acids. V was trimmed by 6 bases and J by 7 bases, leaving 19 bases between them. Germline lookup yields CDR1 LNHDA and CDR2 SQIVND (reference sequence). Written as DNA, the CDR3 is TGTGCCAGTAGCCGGGACCGCCGACTTGGGGAGCAGTACTTC. Translation: CASSRDRRLGEQYF.

The chain combines TRBV9 with TRBJ2-3, with 8 bases that match TRBD2. After removal of 2 bases from V and 1 base from J, the junction contained 3 bases not matched to a gene. The CDR3 is 15 residues long. The germline V gene encodes CDR1 SGDLS and CDR2 YYNGEE. The CDR3 DNA is TGTGCCAGCAGCGTCCGGGAGGGGGGCACAGATACGCAGTATTTT. Translated: CASSVREGGTDTQYF. The full variable domain, in which reference TRBV9 and TRBJ2-3 provide the parts outside the CDR3, is DSGVTQTPKHLITATGQRVTLRCSPRSGDLSVYWYQQSLDQGLQFLIQYYNGEERAKGNILERFSAQQFPDLHSELNLSSLELGDSALYFCASSVREGGTDTQYFGPGTRLTVL.

The chain links TRBV5-1 to TRBJ2-2; the D is unclear. The V gene lost 0 bases and the J gene lost 0 bases, with 12 bases spanning the gap. CDR1 is SGHRS, CDR2 YFSETQ, per germline. The CDR3 extends over 17 amino acids. The chain's CDR3 is CASSLAVWGSNTGELFF. The DNA for the CDR3 is TGCGCCAGCAGCTTGGCAGTTTGGGGATCGAACACCGGGGAGCTGTTTTTT.

Written as DNA, the CDR3 is TGTGCCAGCAGCCTTGGCTCTGGGGCCAACGTCCTGACTTTC. The encoded protein is CASSLGSGANVLTF. The chain recombines TRBV13 with TRBJ2-6; no reliable D call. CDR1 is PRHDT and CDR2 is FYEKMQ in the germline V gene (reference sequence). The CDR3 covers 14 residues. V dropped 5 bases and J dropped 0 bases, with 5 bases sitting between them.

This clone has a handful of counts. This rearrangement joins TRBV6-4 to TRBJ2-1; 9 bases map to TRBD2. CDR1 and CDR2 (germline): MRHNA, SNTAGT. The J segment lost 7 bases and the V segment lost 8 bases, leaving 9 bases of the junction unmatched. The CDR3 is 14 residues long. CDR3 nucleotide sequence: TGTGCCAGCTCGACTAGCGGAGAGGTAAATGAGCAGTTCTTC. It translates to CASSTSGEVNEQFF.

The J gene is TRBJ1-1, the V gene TRBV11-2; D is unclear. V was trimmed by 5 bases and J by 4 bases, leaving 11 bases between them. Germline V gene sequence: CDR1 SGHAT, CDR2 FQNNGV. The CDR3 is 13 residues long. CDR3 sequence reads: CASSLGEGTEAFF. As DNA, the CDR3 is TGTGCCAGCAGCCTTGGGGAAGGCACTGAAGCTTTCTTT.

The rearrangement uses TRBV14 and TRBJ2-5; D is unclear. The ends were cut back, 1 base at V and 2 bases at J, with 11 bases in the middle. This CDR3 contains 15 residues. Germline CDR1 is SGHDN and CDR2 is FVKESK. The CDR3 DNA reads TGTGCCAGCAGCCAAGGCATACCGGAACAAGAGACCCAGTACTTC. Protein: CASSQGIPEQETQYF.

In nucleotides, the CDR3 is TGTGCCAGCAGTTTACGATGGGGGGCGCTCGAGCAGTACTTC. Translation: CASSLRWGALEQYF. V and J are TRBV27 and TRBJ2-7; the D call may be TRBD1 or TRBD2 (6 bases each). V gave up 2 bases and J gave up 6 bases, with 14 bases separating them. The CDR3 consists of 14 residues. In germline, CDR1 is MNHEY, CDR2 SMNVEV (reference sequence).

The chain is built from TRBV13 and TRBJ1-4; D is perhaps TRBD1 (6 bases). The CDR3 has 15 residues. The V end was cut by 5 bases, the J end by 5 bases, with 15 bases between. The germline V gene encodes CDR1 PRHDT and CDR2 FYEKMQ (reference sequence). The CDR3 is CASSKQGFPNEKLFF. As DNA, the CDR3 is TGTGCCAGCAGCAAGCAGGGGTTTCCGAATGAAAAACTGTTTTTT. The whole variable domain, filled in from reference TRBV13 and TRBJ1-4, reads AAGVIQSPRHLIKEKRETATLKCYPIPRHDTVYWYQQGPGQDPQFLISFYEKMQSDKGSIPDRFSAQQFSDYHSELNMSSLELGDSALYFCASSKQGFPNEKLFFGSGTQLSVL.

V and J are TRBV14 and TRBJ2-6, with no clear D. The V gene lost 5 bases and the J gene lost 8 bases, with 7 bases spanning the gap. This CDR3 has 12 residues. Per germline, CDR1 SGHDN and CDR2 FVKESK. The DNA for the CDR3 is TGTGCCAGCAGCTTTGTGCCCAACGTCCTGACTTTC. It codes for CASSFVPNVLTF.